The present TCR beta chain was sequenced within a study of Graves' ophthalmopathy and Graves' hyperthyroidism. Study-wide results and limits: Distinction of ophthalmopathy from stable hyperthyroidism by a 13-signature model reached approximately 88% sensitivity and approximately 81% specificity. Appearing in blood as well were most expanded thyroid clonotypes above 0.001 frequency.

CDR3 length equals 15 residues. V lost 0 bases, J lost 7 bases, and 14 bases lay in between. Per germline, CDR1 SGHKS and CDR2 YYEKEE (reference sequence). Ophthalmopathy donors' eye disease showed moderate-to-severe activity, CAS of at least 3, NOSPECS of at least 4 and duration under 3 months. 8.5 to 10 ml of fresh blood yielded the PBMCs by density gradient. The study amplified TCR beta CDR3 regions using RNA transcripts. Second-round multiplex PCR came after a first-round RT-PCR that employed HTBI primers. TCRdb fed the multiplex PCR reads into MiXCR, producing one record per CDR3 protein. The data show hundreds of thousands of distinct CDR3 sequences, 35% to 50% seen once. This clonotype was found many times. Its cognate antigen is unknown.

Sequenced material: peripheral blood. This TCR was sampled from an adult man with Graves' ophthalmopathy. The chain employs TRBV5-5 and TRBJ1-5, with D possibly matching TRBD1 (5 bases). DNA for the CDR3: TGTGCCAGCAGCTTGGGGCAGGGCTTTTCCCAGCCCCAGCATTTT. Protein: CASSLGQGFSQPQHF.